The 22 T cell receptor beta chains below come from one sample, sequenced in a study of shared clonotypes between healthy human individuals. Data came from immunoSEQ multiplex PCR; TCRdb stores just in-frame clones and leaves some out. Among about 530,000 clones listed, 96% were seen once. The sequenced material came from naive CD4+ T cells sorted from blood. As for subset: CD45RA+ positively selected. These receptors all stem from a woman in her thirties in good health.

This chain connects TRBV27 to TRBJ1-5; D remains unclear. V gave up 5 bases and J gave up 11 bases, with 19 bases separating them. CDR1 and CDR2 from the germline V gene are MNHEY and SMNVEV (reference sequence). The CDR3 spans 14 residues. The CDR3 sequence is CASSPRDGHAAQHF. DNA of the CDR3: TGTGCCAGCAGTCCCCGAGACGGCCATGCGGCCCAGCATTTT.

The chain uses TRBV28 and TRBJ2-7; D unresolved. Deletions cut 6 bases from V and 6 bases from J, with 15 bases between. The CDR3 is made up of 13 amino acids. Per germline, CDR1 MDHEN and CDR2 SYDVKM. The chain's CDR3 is CASSPHFLGEQYF. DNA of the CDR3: TGTGCCAGCAGCCCCCATTTTCTTGGCGAGCAGTACTTC.

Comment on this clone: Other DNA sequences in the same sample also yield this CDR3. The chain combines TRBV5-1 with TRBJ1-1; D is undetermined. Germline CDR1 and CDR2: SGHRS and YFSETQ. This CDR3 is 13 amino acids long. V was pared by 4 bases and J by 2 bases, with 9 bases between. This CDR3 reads CASSPDGNTEAFF. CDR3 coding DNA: TGCGCCAGCAGCCCGGATGGCAACACTGAAGCTTTCTTT.

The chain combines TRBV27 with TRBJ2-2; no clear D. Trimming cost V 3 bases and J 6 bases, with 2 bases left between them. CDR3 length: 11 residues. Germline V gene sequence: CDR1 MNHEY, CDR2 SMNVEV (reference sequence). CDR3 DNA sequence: TGTGCCAGCAGTTTCTCCGGGGAGCTGTTTTTT. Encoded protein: CASSFSGELFF.

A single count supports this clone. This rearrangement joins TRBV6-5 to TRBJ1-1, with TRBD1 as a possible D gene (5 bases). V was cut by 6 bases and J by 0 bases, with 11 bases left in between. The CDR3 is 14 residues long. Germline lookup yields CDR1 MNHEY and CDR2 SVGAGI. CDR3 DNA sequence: TGTGCCAGCAGACCCGAGGGGATGAACACTGAAGCTTTCTTT. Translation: CASRPEGMNTEAFF.

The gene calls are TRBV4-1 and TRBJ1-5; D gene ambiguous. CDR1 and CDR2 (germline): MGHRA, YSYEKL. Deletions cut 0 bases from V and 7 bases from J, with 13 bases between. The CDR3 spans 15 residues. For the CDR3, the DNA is TGCGCCAGCAGCCAAGAGATGCACCTAGGGCAGCCCCAGCATTTT. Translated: CASSQEMHLGQPQHF.

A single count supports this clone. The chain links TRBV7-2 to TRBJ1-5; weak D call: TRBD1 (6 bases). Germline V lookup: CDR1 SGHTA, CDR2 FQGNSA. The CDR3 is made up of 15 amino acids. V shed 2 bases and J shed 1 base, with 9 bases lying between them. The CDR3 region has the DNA TGTGCCAGCAGCTTATCCACAGGGAGCAATCAGCCCCAGCATTTT. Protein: CASSLSTGSNQPQHF.

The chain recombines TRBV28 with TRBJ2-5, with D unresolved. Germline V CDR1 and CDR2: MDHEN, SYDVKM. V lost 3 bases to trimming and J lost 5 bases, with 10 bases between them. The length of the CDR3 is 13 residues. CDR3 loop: CASSFSRRETQYF. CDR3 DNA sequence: TGTGCCAGCAGTTTCTCTAGGCGGGAGACCCAGTACTTC.

CDR3 nucleotides: TGTGCCAGCTCAGAGGGATTGGGAAGTTATGAGCAGTTCTTC. Protein product: CASSEGLGSYEQFF. This chain joins TRBV18 and TRBJ2-1, with a weak D call TRBD2 (5 bases). V was trimmed by 5 bases and J by 8 bases, leaving 16 bases between them. This CDR3 is built from 14 residues. Germline CDR1 and CDR2: KGHSH and LQKENI.

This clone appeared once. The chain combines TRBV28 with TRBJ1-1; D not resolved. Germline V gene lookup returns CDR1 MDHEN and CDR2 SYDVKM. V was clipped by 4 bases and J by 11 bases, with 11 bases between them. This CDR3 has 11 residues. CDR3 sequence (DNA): TGTGCCAGCAGTTCGACTGGCGGGGCTTTCTTT. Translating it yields CASSSTGGAFF.

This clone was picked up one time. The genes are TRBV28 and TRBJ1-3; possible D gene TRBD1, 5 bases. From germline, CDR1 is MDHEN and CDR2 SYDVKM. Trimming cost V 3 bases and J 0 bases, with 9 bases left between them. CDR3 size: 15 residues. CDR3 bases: TGTGCCAGCAGTTTGGGCGGGGGCTCTGGAAACACCATATATTTT. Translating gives CASSLGGGSGNTIYF.

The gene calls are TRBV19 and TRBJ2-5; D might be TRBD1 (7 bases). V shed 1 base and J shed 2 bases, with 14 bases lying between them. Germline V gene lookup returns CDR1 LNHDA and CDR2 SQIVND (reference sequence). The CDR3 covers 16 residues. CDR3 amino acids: CASSIGSAGGQETQYF. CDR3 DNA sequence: TGTGCCAGTAGTATAGGCAGCGCAGGGGGGCAAGAGACCCAGTACTTC.

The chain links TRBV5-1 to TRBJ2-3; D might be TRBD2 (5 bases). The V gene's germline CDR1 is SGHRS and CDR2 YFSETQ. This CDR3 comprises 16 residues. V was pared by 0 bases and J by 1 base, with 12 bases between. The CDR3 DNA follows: TGCGCCAGCAGCTTGGAGATTTCGCGGGGCACAGATACGCAGTATTTT. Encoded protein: CASSLEISRGTDTQYF.

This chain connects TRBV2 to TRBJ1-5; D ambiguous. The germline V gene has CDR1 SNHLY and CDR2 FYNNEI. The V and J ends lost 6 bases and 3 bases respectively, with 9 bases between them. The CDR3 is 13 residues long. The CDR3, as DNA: TGTGCCAGCAGGGGCAGCCACAATCAGCCCCAGCATTTT. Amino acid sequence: CASRGSHNQPQHF.

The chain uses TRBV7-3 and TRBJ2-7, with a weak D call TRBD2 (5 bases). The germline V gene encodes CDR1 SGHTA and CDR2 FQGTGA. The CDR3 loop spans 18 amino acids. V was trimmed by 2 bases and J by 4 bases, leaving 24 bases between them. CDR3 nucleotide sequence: TGTGCCAGCAGCTTAGGCGGGTGGAGGAGAGGTGAGAATTACGAGCAGTACTTC. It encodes CASSLGGWRRGENYEQYF.

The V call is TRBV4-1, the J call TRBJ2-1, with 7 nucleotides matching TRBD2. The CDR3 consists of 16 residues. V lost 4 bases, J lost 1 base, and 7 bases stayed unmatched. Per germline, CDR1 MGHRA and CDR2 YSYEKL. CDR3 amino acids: CASSRSGLLSYNEQFF. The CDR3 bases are TGCGCCAGCAGCCGTAGCGGGCTTTTATCCTACAATGAGCAGTTCTTC.

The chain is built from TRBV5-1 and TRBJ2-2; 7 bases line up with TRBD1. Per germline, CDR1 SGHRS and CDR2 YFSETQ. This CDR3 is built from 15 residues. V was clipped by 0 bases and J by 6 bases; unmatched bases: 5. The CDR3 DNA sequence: TGCGCCAGCAGCTTGGATAGCACAGGGGCCGGGGAGCTGTTTTTT. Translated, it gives CASSLDSTGAGELFF.

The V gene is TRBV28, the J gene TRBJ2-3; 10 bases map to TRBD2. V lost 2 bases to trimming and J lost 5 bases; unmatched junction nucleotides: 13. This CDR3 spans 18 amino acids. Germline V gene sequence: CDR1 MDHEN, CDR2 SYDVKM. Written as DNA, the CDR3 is TGTGCCAGCAGTTTACGGCAACAGACACTAGCGGGGAGAGATACGCAGTATTTT. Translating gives CASSLRQQTLAGRDTQYF.

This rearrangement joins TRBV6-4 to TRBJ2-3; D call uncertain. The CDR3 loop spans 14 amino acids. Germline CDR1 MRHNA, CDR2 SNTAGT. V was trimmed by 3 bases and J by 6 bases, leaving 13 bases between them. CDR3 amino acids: CASSDPLQGDTQYF. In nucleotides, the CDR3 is TGTGCCAGCAGTGATCCGCTCCAAGGGGATACGCAGTATTTT.

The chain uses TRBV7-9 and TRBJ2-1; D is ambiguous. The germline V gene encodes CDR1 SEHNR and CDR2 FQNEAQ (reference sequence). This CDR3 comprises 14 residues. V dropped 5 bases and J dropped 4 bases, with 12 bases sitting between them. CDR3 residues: CASSLSFRYNEQFF. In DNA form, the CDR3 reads TGTGCCAGCAGCCTCTCCTTCAGGTACAATGAGCAGTTCTTC. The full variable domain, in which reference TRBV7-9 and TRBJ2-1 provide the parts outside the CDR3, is DTGVSQNPRHKITKRGQNVTFRCDPISEHNRLYWYRQTLGQGPEFLTYFQNEAQLEKSRLLSDRFSAERPKGSFSTLEIQRTEQGDSAMYLCASSLSFRYNEQFFGPGTRLTVL.

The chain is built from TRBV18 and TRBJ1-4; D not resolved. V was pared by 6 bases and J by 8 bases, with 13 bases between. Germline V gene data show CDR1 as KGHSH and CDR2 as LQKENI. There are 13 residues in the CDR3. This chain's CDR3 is CASSPGLEEKLFF. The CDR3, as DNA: TGTGCCAGCTCCCCCGGGTTGGAGGAAAAACTGTTTTTT.

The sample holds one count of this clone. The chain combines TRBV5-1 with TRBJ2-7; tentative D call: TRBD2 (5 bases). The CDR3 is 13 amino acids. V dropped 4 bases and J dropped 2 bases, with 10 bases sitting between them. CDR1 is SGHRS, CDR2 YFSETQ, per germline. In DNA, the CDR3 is TGCGCCAGCAGCGCGGGCATGACCTACGAGCAGTACTTC. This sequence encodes CASSAGMTYEQYF.